This TCR beta chain was observed in a study of T cells after somatic rescue of genetic block. Libraries were prepared by immunoSEQ multiplex PCR; TCRdb keeps only in-frame clonotypes and omits some of them. Of about 110,000 clones listed, approximately 90% are singletons. From germline, CDR1 is SGHDN and CDR2 FVKESK. This CDR3 is built from 12 residues. V was cut by 8 bases and J by 4 bases, with 11 bases left in between. What was sequenced was peripheral blood mononuclear cells (PBMCs). The chain uses TRBV14 and TRBJ1-2; weak D call: TRBD1 (6 bases). This TCR derives from a woman aged 18-29 years. CDR3 sequence (DNA): TGTGCCAGCTCAGGGGACCCCTATGGCTACACCTTC. This translates into CASSGDPYGYTF.